This section outlines one T cell receptor (beta chain) sequence together with its context. Its specific antigen is unknown. No base quality information exists; no much larger clone differs at one position. Receptors were amplified or captured by the immunoSEQ multiplex PCR assay. For the multiplex PCR, a mixture combining 60 forward primers for TCR Vbeta segments and 13 reverse primers for TCR Jbeta segments was used. Amplification of the CDR3 region of rearranged TCR beta genes was performed with a multiplex PCR assay on genomic DNA. The Illumina HiSeq System was used to sequence the amplified TCR beta libraries as 87-base-pair reads. As for how the authors treated the data: A later analysis counted tens of millions of unique TCR beta chains across the roughly 700 repertoires, and some 11 million of these chains were shared by at least two donors. Raw reads were error-corrected and collapsed into unique sequences with a nearest-neighbor algorithm that merged closely related sequences to remove PCR and sequencing errors. Alignment of CDR3 sequences to IMGT reference sequences was used to assign V, D and J gene segments. For a sequence to be retained, a match of at least six nucleotides was required to both a V gene segment and a J gene segment. A rearrangement was called productive if the CDR3 had no stop codons and remained in frame with V and J, and every other rearrangement was called non-productive. CDR3 was defined according to IMGT convention as the region running from the second conserved V-encoded cysteine to the conserved J-encoded phenylalanine. In an earlier analysis of approximately 590 of the donors, sequences lacking an unambiguous match to a single V gene segment were excluded. In an earlier analysis of 587 of the donors, V segments were called functional above 56.7% productive rearrangements and were called segregating when the between-donor standard deviation exceeded 5%. To diagnose cytomegalovirus status from the catalog of TCR beta chain sequences, a statistical classification framework was built. A later analysis assigned V and J genes by comparing TCR nucleotide sequences with IMGT/GENE-DB human TR gene sequences. In a later analysis, CDR3 sequences and most-parsimonious VDJ recombination scenarios were assigned using the TCRdist pipeline. In a later analysis, each TCR beta chain was defined by its CDR3 amino acid sequence together with its V-gene family, and reads lacking a unique V-gene family were excluded. A later analysis removed 550 to 700 highly shared, low-generation-probability nucleotide sequences to deal with suspected cross-contamination and a sequencing artifact. For each public chain, a later analysis derived a clonal expansion index from normalized ranks of inferred template counts within each repertoire. In a later analysis, generation probabilities were computed using a VDJ recombination model fitted to out-of-frame rearrangements, and the results were checked against IGoR. A later analysis scored TCR-TCR, TCR-HLA and TCR-CMV co-occurrence with hypergeometric tests, applying a repertoire-size bias correction to TCR pairs. In a later analysis, false discovery rates were estimated by permuting HLA or CMV assignments 20 times. In a later analysis, co-occurring TCRs were grouped using DBSCAN, with TCRdist sequence similarity added in when clustering inside HLA-allele-positive subsets. For co-occurrence clustering, repertoires with fewer than 30,000 or more than 120,000 public chains were excluded, along with several repertoires with anomalous nucleotide sharing. The table comes from immuneACCESS by way of TCRdb, which keeps in-frame sequences with V and J called. Part of the clones is missing from these tables; in studies checked, under half for an unresolved V gene and the rest for unknown reasons. V, J and clone size are those of that table, while D and trimming were read from the DNA. Within this sample are under 250,000 clones, with approximately 79% of them counted one time only. The ten largest clones add up to 1.7% of the sample.

In total, around 600 healthy bone marrow donors made up the cohort. Cohort members were all nominally healthy when sampled, although unrecorded immune exposures were likely present. The donor tested CMV seronegative and was one of the 352 seronegative cohort members. A peripheral blood sample was collected from each donor, and TCR beta sequencing was performed on peripheral blood mononuclear cells. The Qiagen DNeasy Blood Extraction Kit was used to extract genomic DNA from the blood cell samples. The data stem from a study of cytomegalovirus exposure and HLA in healthy donors (dated by TCRdb to between 2016 and 2019). For the wider study: An earlier analysis of several hundred of the donors reported about 290 Gb of sequence data and around 120 million unique TCR beta sequences from roughly 180 million T cells. An early release that covered about 600 HLA-typed donors contained approximately 300 gigabases of sequencing data and tens of millions of unique TCR sequences. Of the roughly 410 genotyped donors, approximately 81% were placed in the genetic ancestry cluster associated with self-reported Caucasian donors. The study was designed to test whether signatures of past pathogen exposure could be identified by cataloging public T cell receptors. The study profiled the T cell repertoires of hundreds of subjects by immunosequencing and related them to cytomegalovirus serostatus. Along with the roughly 670-subject first cohort, a separate validation cohort of over 90 different subjects was used. High-throughput TCR immunosequencing, statistical association of individual TCRs with disease status, and machine learning were combined to predict cytomegalovirus infection status. In a later analysis, previously published TCR beta repertoires from roughly 710 donors were re-analyzed and high-resolution HLA genotyping was added so that TCR occurrence patterns could be studied. The later analysis used no new phenotypic data to find candidate immune exposures, relying instead on TCR beta sequences and their occurrence across donors. An earlier analysis of 587 of the donors applied high-throughput TCR beta sequencing to assess whether each TCR beta V gene segment acted as functional or pseudogenic. Donor age, sex, ethnicity and CMV serostatus were compiled alongside the repertoire data. Genome-wide SNP genotypes for about 65% of the 666 donors were used in a later genetic analysis, which treated that subset as a discovery cohort. Every repertoire in the discovery cohort had been generated on one and the same sequencing platform. HLA typing covered class I and class II loci at four-digit resolution. Typing coverage varied by locus: about 620-630 donors for A, B, C, DRB1 and DQB1; under 550 for DQA1; approximately 570 for DPA1; approximately 470 for DPB1. Because of strong linkage in the cohort, four to six DR-DQ haplotypes were treated as single units for association and clustering. Among 300 to 500 genotyped donors of the cohort, an average of around 250,000 unique TCR beta nucleotide sequences was sequenced per donor, of which 15% to 20% were non-productive.

The investigation overall reported the following: Broadly in line with IMGT annotations, most TCR beta V segments showed up in productive rearrangements about 87% or about 30% of the time in an earlier analysis of about 500 of the donors. Over 15 rarely observed V segments, including chromosome 9 orphons, were excluded from the earlier analysis of some 590 of the donors because counts were too low. Presence/absence analyses assumed roughly uniform sequencing depth across donors, an assumption that may not hold. The classifier was reported to diagnose cytomegalovirus status with high specificity and sensitivity in both the original cohort and the validation cohort. In vitro tests confirmed that a few of the cytomegalovirus-associated TCR beta chains recognize cytomegalovirus antigens. The cohort was sequenced for TCR beta chains only, and without alpha or paired-chain data the features that could be detected were limited. When HLA alleles, especially DR and DQ, strongly co-occurred, attributing TCR associations to individual alleles was difficult. A total of roughly 160 TCR beta chains were listed by the study as associated with cytomegalovirus. In a later analysis, HLA-associated TCR beta chains were found to be more clonally expanded and to have lower generation probabilities than equally common non-associated chains. The only immune exposure information available for the cohort was CMV serostatus. The authors suggested that the approach could potentially be generalized to other disease states and immunological phenotypes. A later genetic analysis associated a missense DCLRE1C variant with V-gene and J-gene trimming of TCR beta chains, and an independent cohort replicated the association. A cluster of highly shared sequence variants was judged likely to represent a technical artifact of the sequencing pipeline. Several of the top co-occurrence clusters appeared to be linked to parvovirus B19, influenza, CMV and Epstein-Barr virus, according to a later analysis. A further reported finding was that TCR beta sequences accurately predicted the HLA-A and HLA-B alleles for most subjects in the first cohort. Compared with the 666-donor mean, donors in an Asian-associated ancestry cluster had fewer N-insertions in productive TCRs, according to a later genetic analysis. Linkage disequilibrium might explain the correlated functional status among segregating V segments, but an unknown experimental factor could not be excluded. Most TCR sequences were observed very rarely across donors, whereas some public TCRs were present in many individuals. Because some donors lacked HLA typing at each locus, the association tests relied only on the typed subset. In a later analysis, TCR association rates were found to vary across HLA loci, with the most associated TCRs seen for DRB1 alleles and the fewest for HLA-C alleles. In a later analysis, 16,951 TCR beta sequences were associated with specific HLA alleles at a false discovery rate of 0.05. In a later analysis, most CMV-associated TCR beta chains were found to appear HLA-restricted, with HLA associations seemingly driven largely by CMV exposure.

Source material: PBMCs. The sequence was obtained from a man aged 45-65 years in good health and CMV-seronegative.

The CDR3 sequence is CASSQRAGVSEQYF. DNA sequence: TGCGCCAGCAGCCAAAGGGCAGGGGTGTCCGAGCAGTACTTC. The V and J segments used are TRBV4-1 and TRBJ2-7; possibly the D gene is TRBD1, per 6 matching bases. The germline V gene sets CDR1 to MGHRA and CDR2 to YSYEKL. The CDR3, from cysteine to phenylalanine, totals 14 residues. The read is trimmed to its CDR3 DNA, 42 bases read in frame from base 1. V sheds 2 bases and J sheds 6 bases, leaving 14 bases between their ends.